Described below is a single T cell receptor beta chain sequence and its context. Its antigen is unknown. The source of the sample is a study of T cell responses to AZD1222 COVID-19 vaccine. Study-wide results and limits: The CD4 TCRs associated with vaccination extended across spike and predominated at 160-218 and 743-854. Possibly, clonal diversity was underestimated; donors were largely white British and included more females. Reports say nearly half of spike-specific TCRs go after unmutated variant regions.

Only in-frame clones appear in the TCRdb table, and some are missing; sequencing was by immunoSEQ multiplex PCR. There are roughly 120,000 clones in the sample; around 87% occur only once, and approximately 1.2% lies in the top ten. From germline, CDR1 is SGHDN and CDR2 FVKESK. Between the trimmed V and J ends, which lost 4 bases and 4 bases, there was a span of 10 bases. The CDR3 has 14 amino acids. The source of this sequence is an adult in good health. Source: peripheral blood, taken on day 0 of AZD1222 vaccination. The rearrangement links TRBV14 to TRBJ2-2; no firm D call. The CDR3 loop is CASSLVGPTGELFF. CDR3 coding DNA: TGTGCCAGCAGCCTAGTAGGACCCACCGGGGAGCTGTTTTTT.